These 4 T cell receptor beta chains originate from one sample sequenced in a study of OX40 agonist ivuxolimab in advanced cancers. The method was immunoSEQ multiplex PCR; TCRdb's version includes in-frame clones alone and lacks a portion of them. The sample records around 56,000 clones, about 89% being singletons. The material sequenced was CD4+ or CD8+ T cells sorted from blood, taken in a trial of the OX40 agonist ivuxolimab. Receptor source: an adult with an advanced solid tumor such as melanoma, head and neck, liver or kidney cancer.

Concerning this clone itself: Germline and junction disagree at one end, which may indicate a read error. The chain uses TRBV10-3 and TRBJ2-1; TRBD2 aligns across 7 bases. The CDR3 consists of 16 residues. CDR1 and CDR2 from the germline V gene are ENHRY and SYGVKD. The CDR3 nucleotides read TGTGCCATCAGTGATGGAGGACTAGTATCGGGGAATGCGCAGTTCTTC. This translates into CAISDGGLVSGNAQFF.

This clone came up a few times. This chain links TRBV28 with TRBJ2-7, with 7 bases that match TRBD1. This CDR3 is 14 amino acids long. Per the germline V gene, CDR1 is MDHEN and CDR2 is SYDVKM. V dropped 6 bases and J dropped 8; count of bases not matched to a gene: 13. CDR3: CASSPSHRGAKQYF. The DNA of the CDR3 is TGTGCCAGCAGCCCGTCCCACAGGGGTGCTAAGCAGTACTTC.

The chain employs TRBV19 and TRBJ2-3, with a weak D call TRBD1 (6 bases). Germline CDR1 is LNHDA and CDR2 is SQIVND (reference sequence). Trimming took 4 bases from V and 2 from J, leaving 7 bases between them. This CDR3 contains 13 residues. This chain's CDR3 is CASSKGDTDTQYF. In DNA, the CDR3 is TGTGCCAGTAGTAAGGGGGACACAGATACGCAGTATTTT.

This chain joins TRBV7-2 and TRBJ2-7, with TRBD1 identical over 8 bases. The germline gives CDR1 SGHTA, CDR2 FQGNSA. The CDR3 is 17 amino acids. V lost 2 bases to trimming and J lost 2 bases; unmatched junction nucleotides: 11. Here the CDR3 DNA reads TGTGCCAGCAGCTTACCGCCTACAGGGGGTAAGACCTACGAGCAGTACTTC. Translation gives CASSLPPTGGKTYEQYF.